This T cell receptor beta chain stems from a study of response to subunit inactivated influenza vaccine. TCRdb redid the calling of the RT-PCR reads with MiXCR, one entry per CDR3 protein. The table has hundreds of thousands of distinct CDR3 sequences, roughly 8.2% seen once. CDR1 SGHTA and CDR2 FQGNSA come from the germline V gene. The ends were cut back, 2 bases at V and 2 bases at J, with 13 bases in the middle. This CDR3 spans 15 amino acids. Points on this clonotype: Its specificity is unknown.

Overall study results and limits: Few additional T cells are recruited per seasonal influenza vaccination, authors suggested.

The receptor comes from a man in his fifties or sixties who received an inactivated influenza vaccine. Sequencing was performed on PBMCs from blood, taken around 25 months after vaccination. The chain couples TRBV7-2 to TRBJ2-7; possibly TRBD2 for D (7 bases). The CDR3 region has the DNA TGTGCCAGCAGCTTATTTGGGGGGGCCCCCTACGAGCAGTACTTC. As protein: CASSLFGGAPYEQYF.